This T cell receptor (beta chain) was found in a study of blood T cell repertoires in COVID-19. The method was immunoSEQ multiplex PCR; TCRdb's version includes in-frame clones alone and lacks a portion of them. The sample records 85,000 to 95,000 clones, roughly 88% being singletons. The V and J ends lost 1 base and 7 bases, in that order; junction bases with no gene match: 11. CDR3 length: 16 amino acids. CDR1 SGDLS and CDR2 YYNGEE come from the germline V gene. In this sample, this clone turned up once. V and J are TRBV9 and TRBJ2-7; 10 bases are shared with TRBD2. Source material: peripheral blood. The receptor was derived from a man aged 55 to 70 with acute or convalescent COVID-19. CDR3 residues: CASSVSPSGGRDEQYF. The CDR3 bases are TGTGCCAGCAGCGTAAGCCCTAGCGGGGGTCGTGATGAGCAGTACTTC.